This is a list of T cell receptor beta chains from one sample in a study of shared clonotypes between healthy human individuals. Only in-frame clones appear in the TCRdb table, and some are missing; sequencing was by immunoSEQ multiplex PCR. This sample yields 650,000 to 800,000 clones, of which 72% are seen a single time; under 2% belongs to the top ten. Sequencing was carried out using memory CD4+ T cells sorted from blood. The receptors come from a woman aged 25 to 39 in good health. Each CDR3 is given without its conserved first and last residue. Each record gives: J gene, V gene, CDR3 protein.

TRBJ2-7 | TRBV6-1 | ASSEKGSYEQY
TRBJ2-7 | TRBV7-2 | ASSLGHVRGPGEQY
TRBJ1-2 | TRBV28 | ASSSGQPLYGYT
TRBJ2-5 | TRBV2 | ASRRDRGPQETQY
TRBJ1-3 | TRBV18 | ASSPRGTRSSGNTIY
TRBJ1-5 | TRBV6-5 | ASSYSSGGVGQPQH
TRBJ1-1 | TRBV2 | ASSDWVQNTEAF
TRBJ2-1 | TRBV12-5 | ASGLSQGALAVYNEQF
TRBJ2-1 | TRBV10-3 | AISEGSSYNEQF
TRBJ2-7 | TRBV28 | ASRDRGRRSSYEQY
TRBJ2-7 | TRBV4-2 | ASSQDPLAGESYEQY
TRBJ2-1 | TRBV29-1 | SSLGDRAYNEQF
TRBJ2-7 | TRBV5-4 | ASSSTSTSGSDEQY
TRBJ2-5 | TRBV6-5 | ASSPGRGGRTQY
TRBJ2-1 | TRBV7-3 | ASSAQAEFNEQF
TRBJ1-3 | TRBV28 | ASTDSSGNTIY
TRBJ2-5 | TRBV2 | ASKGEETQY
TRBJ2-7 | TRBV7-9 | ASSFSMGTQYEQY
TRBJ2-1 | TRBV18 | ASSPFLGQGANEQF
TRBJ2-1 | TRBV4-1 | ASSQNAGTSGYQGGF
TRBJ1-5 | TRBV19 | ASCWRQNQPQH
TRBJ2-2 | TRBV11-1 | ASSFQGNTGELF
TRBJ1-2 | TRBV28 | ASGGTGSPYGYT
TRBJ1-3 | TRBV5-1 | ASSLGLGSSGNTIY
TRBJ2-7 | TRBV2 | ASRGTPSSYEQY
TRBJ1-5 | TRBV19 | ASSIIQSQPQH
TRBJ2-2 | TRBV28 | ASRRTSGNTGELF
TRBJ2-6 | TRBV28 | ASSFSGANVLT
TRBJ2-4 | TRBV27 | ASRGGRKQY
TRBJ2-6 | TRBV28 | ASTISGANVLT
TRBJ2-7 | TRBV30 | AWSPGATYEQY
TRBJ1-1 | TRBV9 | ASSVDRSEAF
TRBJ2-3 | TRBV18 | ASSPGLAGGTDTQY
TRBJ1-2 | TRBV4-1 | ASSQDVESVYGYT
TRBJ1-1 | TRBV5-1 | ASSPGGAEAF
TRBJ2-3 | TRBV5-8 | ASSLGLGQDTQY
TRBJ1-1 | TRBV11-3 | ASSPRVNTEAF
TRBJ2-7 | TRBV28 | AITGTVGYEQY
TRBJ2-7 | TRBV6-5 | ASRGAESSYEQY
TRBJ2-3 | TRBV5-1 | ASSWGARTDTQY
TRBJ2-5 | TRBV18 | ASSRSRGEETQY
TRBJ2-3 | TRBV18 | ASSPASGSGTDTQY
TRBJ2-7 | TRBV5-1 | ASSLPPQGGSYEQY
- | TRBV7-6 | ASSFGQGEQY
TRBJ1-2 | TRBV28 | ASLPGMGGGNYGYT
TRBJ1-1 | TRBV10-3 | AIRGQNTEAF
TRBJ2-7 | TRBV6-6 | ASVAGMGWFEQY
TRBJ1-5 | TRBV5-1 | ASSQDGGFGNQPQH